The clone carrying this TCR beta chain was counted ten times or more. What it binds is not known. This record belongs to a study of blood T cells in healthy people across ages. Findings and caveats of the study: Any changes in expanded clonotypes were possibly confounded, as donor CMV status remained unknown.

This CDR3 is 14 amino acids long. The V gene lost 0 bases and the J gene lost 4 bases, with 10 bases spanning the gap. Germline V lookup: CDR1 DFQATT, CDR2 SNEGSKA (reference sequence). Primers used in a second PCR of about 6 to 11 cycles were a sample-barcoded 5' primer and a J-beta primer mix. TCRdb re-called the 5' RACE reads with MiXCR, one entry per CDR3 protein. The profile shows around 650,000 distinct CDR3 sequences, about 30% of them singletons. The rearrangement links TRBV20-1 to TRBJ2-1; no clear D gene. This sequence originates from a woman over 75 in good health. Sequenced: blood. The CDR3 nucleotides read TGCAGTGCTAGAGATTTAAGGCAGTACAATGAGCAGTTCTTC. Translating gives CSARDLRQYNEQFF.